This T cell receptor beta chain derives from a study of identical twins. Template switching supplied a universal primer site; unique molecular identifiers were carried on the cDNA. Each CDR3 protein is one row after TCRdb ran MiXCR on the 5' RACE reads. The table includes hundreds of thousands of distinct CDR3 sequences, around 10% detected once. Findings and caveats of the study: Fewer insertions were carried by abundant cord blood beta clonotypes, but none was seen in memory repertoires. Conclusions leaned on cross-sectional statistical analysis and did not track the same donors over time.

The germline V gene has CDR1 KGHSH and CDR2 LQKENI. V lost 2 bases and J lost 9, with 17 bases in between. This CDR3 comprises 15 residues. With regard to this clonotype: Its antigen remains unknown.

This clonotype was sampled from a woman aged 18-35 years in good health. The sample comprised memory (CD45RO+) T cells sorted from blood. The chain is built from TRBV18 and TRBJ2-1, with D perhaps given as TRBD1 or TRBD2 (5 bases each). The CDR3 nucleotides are TGTGCCAGCTCACCAACAAGGGGAGAAGGGACTGAGCAGTTCTTC. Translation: CASSPTRGEGTEQFF.